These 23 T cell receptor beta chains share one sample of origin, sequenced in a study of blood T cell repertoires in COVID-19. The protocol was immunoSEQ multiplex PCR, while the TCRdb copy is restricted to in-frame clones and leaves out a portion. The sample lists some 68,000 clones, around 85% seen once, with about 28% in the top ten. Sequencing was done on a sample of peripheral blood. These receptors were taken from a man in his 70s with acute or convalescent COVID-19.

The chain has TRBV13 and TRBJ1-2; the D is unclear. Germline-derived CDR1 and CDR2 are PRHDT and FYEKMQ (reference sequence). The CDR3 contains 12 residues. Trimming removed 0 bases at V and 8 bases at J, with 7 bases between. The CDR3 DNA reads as TGTGCCAGCAGCTTAGGCCGCGGAGGCTACACCTTC. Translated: CASSLGRGGYTF.

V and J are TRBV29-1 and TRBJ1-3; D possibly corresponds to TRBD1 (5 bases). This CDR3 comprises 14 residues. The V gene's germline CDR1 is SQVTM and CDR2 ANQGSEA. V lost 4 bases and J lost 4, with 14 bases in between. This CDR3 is CSVALGGNGNTIYF. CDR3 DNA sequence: TGCAGCGTTGCTCTGGGGGGGAACGGAAACACCATATATTTT.

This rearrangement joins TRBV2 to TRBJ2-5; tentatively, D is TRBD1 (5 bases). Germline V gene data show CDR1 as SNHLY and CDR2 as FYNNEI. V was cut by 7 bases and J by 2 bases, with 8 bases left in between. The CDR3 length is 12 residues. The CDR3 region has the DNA TGTGCCAGCAACAGGTTACAAGAGACCCAGTACTTC. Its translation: CASNRLQETQYF.

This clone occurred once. The CDR3 spells CASSVRDRQNSPLHF. DNA for the CDR3: TGTGCCAGCAGTGTCCGGGACAGGCAGAATTCACCCCTCCACTTT. The rearrangement joins TRBV2 to TRBJ1-6; the match to TRBD1 covers 8 bases. The CDR3 is made up of 15 amino acids. The V segment lost 4 bases and the J segment 7 bases; nucleotides outside the gene matches: 6. Germline loops: CDR1 SNHLY, CDR2 FYNNEI.

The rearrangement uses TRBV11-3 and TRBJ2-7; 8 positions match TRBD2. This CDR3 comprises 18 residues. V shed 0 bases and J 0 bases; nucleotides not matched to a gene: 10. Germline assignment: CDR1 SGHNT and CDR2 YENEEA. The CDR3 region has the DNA TGTGCCAGCAGCTTAGATCCGGGCGGGAGGCCGAGCTCCTACGAGCAGTACTTC. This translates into CASSLDPGGRPSSYEQYF.

CDR3 nucleotides: TGTGCCTGGAGGAACCGGGACAGGGCTTTCCAAGAGACCCAGTACTTC. Translated, it gives CAWRNRDRAFQETQYF. The chain joins TRBV30 to TRBJ2-5; 9 bases are shared with TRBD1. V shed 3 bases, J shed 1 base, and the junction held 9 bases outside the gene matches. The germline V gene has CDR1 GTSNPN and CDR2 SVGIG (reference sequence). CDR3 length: 16 amino acids.

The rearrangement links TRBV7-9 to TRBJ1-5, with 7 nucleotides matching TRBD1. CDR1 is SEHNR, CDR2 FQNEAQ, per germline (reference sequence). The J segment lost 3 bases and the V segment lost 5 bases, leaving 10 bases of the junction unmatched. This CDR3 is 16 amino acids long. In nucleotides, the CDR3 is TGTGCCAGCAGCCTGGGAACAGGGGTGGACAATCAGCCCCAGCATTTT. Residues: CASSLGTGVDNQPQHF. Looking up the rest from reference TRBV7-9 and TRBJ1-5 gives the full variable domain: DTGVSQNPRHKITKRGQNVTFRCDPISEHNRLYWYRQTLGQGPEFLTYFQNEAQLEKSRLLSDRFSAERPKGSFSTLEIQRTEQGDSAMYLCASSLGTGVDNQPQHFGDGTRLSIL.

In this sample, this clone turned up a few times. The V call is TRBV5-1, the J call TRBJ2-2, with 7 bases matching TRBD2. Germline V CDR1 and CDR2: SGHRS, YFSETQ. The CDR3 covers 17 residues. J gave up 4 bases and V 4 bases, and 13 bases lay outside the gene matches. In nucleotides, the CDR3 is TGCGCCAGCAGCCCCAAGGCGGGACTATCCTCCACCGGGGAGCTGTTTTTT. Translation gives CASSPKAGLSSTGELFF.

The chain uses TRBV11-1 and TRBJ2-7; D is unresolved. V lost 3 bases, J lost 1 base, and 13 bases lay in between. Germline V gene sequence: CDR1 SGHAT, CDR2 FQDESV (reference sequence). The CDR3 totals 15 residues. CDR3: CASSFDQAQSYEQYF. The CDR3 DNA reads TGTGCCAGCAGCTTCGACCAGGCACAATCCTACGAGCAGTACTTC.

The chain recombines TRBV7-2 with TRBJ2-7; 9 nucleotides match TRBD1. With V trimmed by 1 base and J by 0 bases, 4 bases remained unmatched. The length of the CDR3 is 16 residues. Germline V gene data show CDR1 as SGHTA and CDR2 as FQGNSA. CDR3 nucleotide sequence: TGTGCCAGCAGCTTAGGGACAGGGGTCTACTCCTACGAGCAGTACTTC. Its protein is CASSLGTGVYSYEQYF. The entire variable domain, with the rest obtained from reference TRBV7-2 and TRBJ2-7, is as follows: GAGVSQSPSNKVTEKGKDVELRCDPISGHTALYWYRQSLGQGLEFLIYFQGNSAPDKSGLPSDRFSAERTGGSVSTLTIQRTQQEDSAVYLCASSLGTGVYSYEQYFGPGTRLTVT.

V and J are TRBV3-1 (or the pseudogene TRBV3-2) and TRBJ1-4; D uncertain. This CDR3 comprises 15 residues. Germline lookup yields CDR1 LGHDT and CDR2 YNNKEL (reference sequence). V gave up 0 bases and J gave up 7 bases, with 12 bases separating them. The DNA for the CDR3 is TGTGCCAGCAGCCAAGAGGGCAGGAACCCTGAAAAACTGTTTTTT. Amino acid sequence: CASSQEGRNPEKLFF.

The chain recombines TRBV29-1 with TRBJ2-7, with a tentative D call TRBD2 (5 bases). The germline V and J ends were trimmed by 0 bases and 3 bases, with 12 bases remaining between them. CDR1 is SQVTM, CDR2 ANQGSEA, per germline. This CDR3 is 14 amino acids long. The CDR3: CSVEDSTGGYEQYF. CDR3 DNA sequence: TGCAGCGTTGAAGATAGTACTGGAGGCTACGAGCAGTACTTC.

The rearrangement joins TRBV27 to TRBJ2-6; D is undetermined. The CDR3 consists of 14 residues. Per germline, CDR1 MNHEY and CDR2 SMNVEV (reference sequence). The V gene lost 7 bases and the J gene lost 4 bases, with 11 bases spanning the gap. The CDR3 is CASTQLWGANVLTF. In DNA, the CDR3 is TGTGCCAGCACCCAACTCTGGGGGGCCAACGTCCTGACTTTC.

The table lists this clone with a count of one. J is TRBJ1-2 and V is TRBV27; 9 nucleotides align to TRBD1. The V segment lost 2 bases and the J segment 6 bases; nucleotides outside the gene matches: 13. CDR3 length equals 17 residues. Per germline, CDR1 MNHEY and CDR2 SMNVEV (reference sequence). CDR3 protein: CASSLLGQGSGVDGYTF. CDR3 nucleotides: TGTGCCAGCAGTTTACTAGGACAGGGGTCGGGTGTTGATGGCTACACCTTC.

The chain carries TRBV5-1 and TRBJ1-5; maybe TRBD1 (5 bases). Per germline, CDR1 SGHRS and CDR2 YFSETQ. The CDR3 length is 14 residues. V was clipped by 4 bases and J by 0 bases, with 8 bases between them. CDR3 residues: CASSPDSSNQPQHF. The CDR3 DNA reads TGCGCCAGCAGCCCTGACAGTAGCAATCAGCCCCAGCATTTT.

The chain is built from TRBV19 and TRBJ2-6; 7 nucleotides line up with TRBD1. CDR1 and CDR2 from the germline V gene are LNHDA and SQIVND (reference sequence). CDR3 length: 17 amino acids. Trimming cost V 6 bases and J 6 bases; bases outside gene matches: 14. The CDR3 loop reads CASSRDSGPVVANVLTF. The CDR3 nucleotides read TGTGCCAGTAGCCGGGACAGCGGACCGGTAGTGGCCAACGTCCTGACTTTC.

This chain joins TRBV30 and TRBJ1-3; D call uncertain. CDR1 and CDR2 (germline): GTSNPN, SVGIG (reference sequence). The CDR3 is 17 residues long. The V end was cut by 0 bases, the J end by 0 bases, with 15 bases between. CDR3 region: CAWSVDLGRSSGNTIYF. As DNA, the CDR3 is TGTGCCTGGAGTGTAGATCTTGGGAGAAGCTCTGGAAACACCATATATTTT. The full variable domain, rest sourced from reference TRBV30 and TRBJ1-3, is SQTIHQWPATLVQPVGSPLSLECTVEGTSNPNLYWYRQAAGRGLQLLFYSVGIGQISSEVPQNLSASRPQDRQFILSSKKLLLSDSGFYLCAWSVDLGRSSGNTIYFGEGSWLTVV.

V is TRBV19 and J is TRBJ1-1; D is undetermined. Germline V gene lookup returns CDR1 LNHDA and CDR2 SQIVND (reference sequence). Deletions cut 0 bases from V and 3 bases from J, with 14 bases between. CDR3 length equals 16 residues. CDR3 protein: CASSIDFGQTHTEAFF. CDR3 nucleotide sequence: TGTGCCAGTAGTATAGATTTTGGCCAGACTCACACTGAAGCTTTCTTT.

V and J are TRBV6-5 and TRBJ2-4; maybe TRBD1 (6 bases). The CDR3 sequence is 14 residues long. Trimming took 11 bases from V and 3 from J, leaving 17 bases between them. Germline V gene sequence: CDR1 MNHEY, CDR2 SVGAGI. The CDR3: CAVQGGFGKNIQYF. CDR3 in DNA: TGTGCCGTACAGGGTGGATTTGGCAAAAACATTCAGTACTTC.

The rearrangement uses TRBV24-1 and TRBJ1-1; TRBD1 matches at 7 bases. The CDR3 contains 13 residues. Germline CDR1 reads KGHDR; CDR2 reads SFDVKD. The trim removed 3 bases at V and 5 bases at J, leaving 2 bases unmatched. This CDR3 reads CATSDNRGTEAFF. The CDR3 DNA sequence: TGTGCCACCAGTGATAACAGGGGAACTGAAGCTTTCTTT.

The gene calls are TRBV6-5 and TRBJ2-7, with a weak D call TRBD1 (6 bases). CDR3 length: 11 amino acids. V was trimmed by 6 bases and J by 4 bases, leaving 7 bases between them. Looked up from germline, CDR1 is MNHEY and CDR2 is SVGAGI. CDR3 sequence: CASRRGYEQYF. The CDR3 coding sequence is TGTGCCAGCAGGAGGGGGTACGAGCAGTACTTC.

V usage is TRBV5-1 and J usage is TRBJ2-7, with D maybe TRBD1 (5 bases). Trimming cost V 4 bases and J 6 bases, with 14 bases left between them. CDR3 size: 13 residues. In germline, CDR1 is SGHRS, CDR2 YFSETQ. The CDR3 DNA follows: TGCGCCAGCAGCACGTCCAGGGTAAGCGAGCAGTACTTC. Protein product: CASSTSRVSEQYF.

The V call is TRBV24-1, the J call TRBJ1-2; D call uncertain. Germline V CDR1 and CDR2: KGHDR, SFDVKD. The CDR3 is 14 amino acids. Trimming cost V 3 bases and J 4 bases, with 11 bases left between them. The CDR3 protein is CATSDSVDFYGYTF. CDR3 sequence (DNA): TGTGCCACCAGTGATAGCGTGGATTTCTATGGCTACACCTTC.